This T cell receptor (beta chain) appears in the sequencing data of a study of chemoradiotherapy in HPV16-positive cancers. CDR1 is SNHLY and CDR2 is FYNNEI in the germline V gene. V was pared by 4 bases and J by 4 bases, with 10 bases between. The CDR3 length is 13 residues. This clone has a handful of counts. The antigen remains unidentified. The study, taken as a whole, reports: For HPV16-positive patients, expanding HPV-responsive T cells associated with longer recurrence-free survival.

Only in-frame clones appear in the TCRdb table, and some are missing; sequencing was by immunoSEQ multiplex PCR. The repertoire has over 1,500 clones, roughly four fifths of them found once; the top ten carry 7% to 10%. This TCR derives from a human donor with HPV-associated anogenital cancer. The material sequenced was tumor tissue, taken from a patient who underwent chemoradiotherapy. The chain uses TRBV2 and TRBJ2-5; D possibly corresponds to TRBD1 (6 bases). The CDR3 protein is CASSGIGGETQYF. For the CDR3, the DNA is TGTGCCAGCAGTGGGATAGGGGGAGAGACCCAGTACTTC.